This entry lists 5 T cell receptor beta chains sequenced from one sample in a study of T-cell reconstitution after alpha-beta-depleted transplantation in children. A library of TCRbeta sequences, prepared with unique molecular identifiers, was generated. Each CDR3 protein gets one entry after TCRdb re-called the PCR reads with MiXCR. The sample includes about 230,000 distinct CDR3 sequences, 9.5% to 15% seen only once; the top ten take roughly 2.6%. Source: PBMCs from the stem cell graft donor, taken from the stem cell graft. The receptor set was obtained from a human donor who donated a stem cell graft to a child with acute lymphoblastic leukemia.

Turning to this clonotype: A clone one base away is much larger, so this may be a read error. The chain is built from TRBV27 and TRBJ2-4, with a possible D match to TRBD2 (5 bases). The CDR3 totals 15 residues. Germline CDR1 and CDR2: MNHEY and SMNVEV (reference sequence). Here the CDR3 reads CASSLYKGVGNSQYF. The DNA of the CDR3 is TGTGCCAGCAGTTTATATAAGGGAGTCGGTAACAGTCAGTACTTC.

This clonotype was seen ten or more times. The gene calls are TRBV7-9 and TRBJ1-2; D uncertain. Germline-derived CDR1 and CDR2 are SEHNR and FQNEAQ (reference sequence). The CDR3 has 14 amino acids. Trimming cost V 1 base and J 0 bases, with 6 bases left between them. The CDR3 loop reads CASSLGNPNYGYTF. Written as DNA, the CDR3 is TGTGCCAGCAGCTTAGGGAATCCTAACTATGGCTACACCTTC.

This clonotype appeared many times. The chain combines TRBV6-2 or TRBV6-3 with TRBJ2-3; the D is unclear. The CDR3 is 14 residues long. V was pared by 0 bases and J by 3 bases, with 7 bases between. Germline-derived CDR1 and CDR2 are MNHEY and SVGEGT. CDR3 in DNA: TGTGCCAGCAGTTACTCGAGGCCAACAGATACGCAGTATTTT. Its protein product is CASSYSRPTDTQYF.

The chain couples TRBV20-1 to TRBJ1-1; D remains ambiguous. Germline-derived CDR1 and CDR2 are DFQATT and SNEGSKA (reference sequence). This CDR3 region has 13 residues. Trimming took off 6 bases at V and 6 bases at J, with 17 bases between the two ends. The CDR3 sequence is CSAVDPPGAEAFF. CDR3 sequence (DNA): TGCAGTGCCGTCGACCCCCCGGGCGCTGAAGCTTTCTTT.

This clonotype came up many times. The chain has TRBV20-1 and TRBJ2-1, with D perhaps assigned TRBD1 or TRBD2 (5 bases each). This CDR3 has 13 amino acids. Germline V CDR1 and CDR2: DFQATT, SNEGSKA (reference sequence). Trimming removed 2 bases at V and 5 bases at J, with 10 bases between. As DNA, the CDR3 is TGCAGTGCTAGATCCCGGGGCAACAATGAGCAGTTCTTC. Protein: CSARSRGNNEQFF.